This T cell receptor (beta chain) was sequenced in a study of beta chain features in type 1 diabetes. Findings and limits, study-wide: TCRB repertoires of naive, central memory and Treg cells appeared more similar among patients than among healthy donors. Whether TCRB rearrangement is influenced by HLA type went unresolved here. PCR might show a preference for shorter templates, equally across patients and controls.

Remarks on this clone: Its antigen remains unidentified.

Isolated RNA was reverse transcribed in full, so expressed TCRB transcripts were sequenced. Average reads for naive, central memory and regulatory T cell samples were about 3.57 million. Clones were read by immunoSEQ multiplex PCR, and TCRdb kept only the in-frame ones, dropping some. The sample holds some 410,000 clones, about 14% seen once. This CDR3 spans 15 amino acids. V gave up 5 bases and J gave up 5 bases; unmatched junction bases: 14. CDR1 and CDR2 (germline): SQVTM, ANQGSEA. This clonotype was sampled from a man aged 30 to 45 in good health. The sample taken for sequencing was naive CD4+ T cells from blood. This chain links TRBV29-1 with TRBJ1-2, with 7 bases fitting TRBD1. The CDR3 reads CSVSQRTGAGYGYTF. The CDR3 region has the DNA TGCAGCGTTTCACAACGGACAGGTGCGGGTTATGGCTACACCTTC.